This T cell receptor (beta chain) was profiled in a study of a mutant IDH1 vaccine in newly diagnosed glioma. Study background: Treated patients showed a male proportion of around 62%, a female proportion of around 40%, and a mean age of around 40 years. V12 corresponded to week 35 and V13 to week 47.

The CDR3 covers 15 residues. Germline CDR1 LNHDA, CDR2 SQIVND (reference sequence). V lost 4 bases to trimming and J lost 2 bases, with 14 bases between them. Points on this clone: Its antigen is as yet unknown.

The data were produced by immunoSEQ multiplex PCR, yet TCRdb's version contains in-frame clones alone and is incomplete. The sample contains 50,000 or so clones, roughly 80% of which appear only once. Time point described: week 47, end of study. All doses held 300 ug of mutant IDH1 20-mer peptide, with topical imiquimod. Each tumor in the donors was a new WHO grade 3 or 4 astrocytoma, IDH1-mutant and ATRX-lost. This TCR was sampled from a woman between 25 and 40 years old with glioma. Some clones in this sample may be carry-over from other donors' samples. Sequences were derived from PBMCs, sampled from a glioma patient whose treatment included an IDH1 peptide vaccine. The chain joins TRBV19 to TRBJ1-2; D is unresolved. The CDR3 DNA reads TGTGCCAGTAGTACCCAGGACCGGCCCAACTATGGCTACACCTTC. It yields the protein CASSTQDRPNYGYTF.